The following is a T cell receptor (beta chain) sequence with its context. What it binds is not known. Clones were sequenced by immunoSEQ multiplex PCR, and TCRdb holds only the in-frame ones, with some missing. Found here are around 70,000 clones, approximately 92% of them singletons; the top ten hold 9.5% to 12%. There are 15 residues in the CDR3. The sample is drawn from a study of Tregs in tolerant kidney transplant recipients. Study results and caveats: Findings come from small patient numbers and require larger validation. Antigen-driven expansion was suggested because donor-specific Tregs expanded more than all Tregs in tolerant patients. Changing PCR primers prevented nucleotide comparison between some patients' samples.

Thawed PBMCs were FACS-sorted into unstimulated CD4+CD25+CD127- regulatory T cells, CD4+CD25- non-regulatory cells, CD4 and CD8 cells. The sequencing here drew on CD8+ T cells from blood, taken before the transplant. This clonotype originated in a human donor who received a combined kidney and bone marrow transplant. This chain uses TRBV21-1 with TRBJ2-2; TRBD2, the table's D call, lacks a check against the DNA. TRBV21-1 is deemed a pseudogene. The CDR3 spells CASSHNGLLTGELFF. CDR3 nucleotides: TGTGCCAGCAGCCATAATGGACTGTTAACCGGGGAGCTGTTTTTT.